This is a list of T cell receptor beta chains from one sample in a study of T cells in localized non-small cell lung cancer. Data came from immunoSEQ multiplex PCR; TCRdb stores just in-frame clones and leaves some out. The sample records over 850 clones, 15% to 20% being singletons. Specimen: normal lung tissue next to the tumor, collected before any cancer treatment. The origin of the receptors is a male donor at least 60 years old with stage II lung adenocarcinoma. Both conserved end residues are trimmed from each CDR3. Only part of the rows carry a size: once, few, many, or a class if the clone is expanded.

J	V	size	CDR3
TRBJ1-2	TRBV11-3	few	ASSLDGRTNYGYT
TRBJ1-5	TRBV16	NA	ASRREGDNQPQH
TRBJ2-3	TRBV19	few	ASSNRVSTDTQY
TRBJ2-1	TRBV6-8	NA	ASSRQGSYNEQF
TRBJ2-6	TRBV9	NA	ASDRDTNSGANVLT
TRBJ2-7	TRBV6-8	NA	ASRAFLAGAAHEQY
TRBJ1-2	TRBV6-8	medium-sized	ASTSPAGLGINT
TRBJ1-3	TRBV6-8	NA	AIMGNSGNTIY
TRBJ1-5	TRBV11-3	NA	ASSLAKAGGPEESNQPQH
TRBJ2-2	TRBV11-3	few	ASSSTGKANTGELF
TRBJ2-3	TRBV6-1	NA	ASSEGTGDTDTQY
TRBJ1-4	TRBV6-8	hyperexpanded	ASRAVGTTNEKLF
TRBJ2-7	TRBV30	large	AWSVPASEQY
TRBJ2-3	TRBV5-1	few	ASSSGTSGTDTQY
TRBJ1-1	TRBV23-1	medium-sized	ASSFGLNTEAF
TRBJ1-2	TRBV7-2	NA	ASSQGQGYGYT
TRBJ1-1	TRBV29-1	NA	SAGDGGRTEAF
TRBJ2-5	TRBV6-8	few	ASNERGSGLKETQY
TRBJ2-5	TRBV11-3	NA	ASSPHTGYETQY
TRBJ2-1	TRBV11-3	medium-sized	ASSLGQGKDNEQF
TRBJ2-1	TRBV19	NA	ASSRDPTGLVEQF
TRBJ1-5	TRBV28	few	ASTTTGGNQPQH
TRBJ2-3	TRBV19	once	ASSKGGGSTDTQY
TRBJ2-7	TRBV28	hyperexpanded	ASTRAKTSYEQY
TRBJ2-7	TRBV6-8	NA	ASTLTGGEQY
TRBJ2-3	TRBV6-8	NA	ASSYDRLAGAADTQY
TRBJ2-5	TRBV15	NA	ATSRRQREVGETQY
TRBJ1-1	TRBV11-3	few	ASSFGTGKMNTEAF
TRBJ1-5	TRBV9	large	ASSPTQERPQH
TRBJ2-1	TRBV9	NA	ASSPGPYNEQF
TRBJ1-5	TRBV9	medium-sized	ASSEARGRDNQPQH
TRBJ2-1	TRBV10-2	NA	ASSEGTPQYNEQF
TRBJ2-3	TRBV11-3	NA	ASSSGTSGSPMGSDTQY
TRBJ2-3	TRBV19	NA	ASSFGTGGTDTQY
TRBJ1-4	TRBV6-8	few	ASRDSTTNEKLF
TRBJ2-2	TRBV29-1	NA	SVVRYTGELF
TRBJ2-7	TRBV19	NA	ASRRDRGSPEQY
TRBJ1-3	TRBV6-8	medium-sized	ASTRDRVDTIY
TRBJ2-7	TRBV6-8	medium-sized	ASRLGQGLVEQY
TRBJ2-7	TRBV14	once	ASSQDRGSEQY
TRBJ2-5	TRBV11-3	NA	ASSSLMTGLETQY
TRBJ1-3	TRBV15	few	ATSRDRSSGNTIY
TRBJ1-3	TRBV5-1	NA	ASSIAGPTSGNTIY
TRBJ2-3	TRBV19	NA	ASSIKRLSADTQY
TRBJ1-1	TRBV6-7	few	ASMQDTEAF
TRBJ2-7	TRBV29-1	NA	SVTETGRYEQY
TRBJ2-5	TRBV11-3	medium-sized	ASSPTGPQETQY
TRBJ2-5	TRBV11-3	NA	ASSWGHSVGETQY
TRBJ2-7	TRBV11-3	medium-sized	ASSLAPGNSYEQY